Listed here are 19 T cell receptor beta chains from one sample, sequenced in a study of PD-L1 blockade in urothelial cancer. TCRdb's table, derived via immunoSEQ multiplex PCR, lists solely in-frame clones and lacks some. Of some 52,000 clones listed, about 80% are singletons. The specimen comprised PBMCs, sampled around atezolizumab (anti-PD-L1) treatment. The origin of the receptors is a man between 65 and 79 years old with urothelial cancer.

The V gene is TRBV5-1, the J gene TRBJ2-1; D gene uncertain. The CDR3 totals 15 residues. V was shortened by 4 bases and J by 0 bases, with 11 bases between the two germline ends. Germline V gives CDR1 SGHRS, CDR2 YFSETQ. The CDR3 DNA follows: TGCGCCAGCAGCACCTCTGGCCCCTCCTACAATGAGCAGTTCTTC. Translating it yields CASSTSGPSYNEQFF.

The chain links TRBV2 to TRBJ1-4; a possible D gene is TRBD1 (6 bases). V shed 1 base and J shed 6 bases, with 15 bases lying between them. The germline V gene encodes CDR1 SNHLY and CDR2 FYNNEI. This CDR3 contains 16 residues. CDR3 residues: CASSEESRQGHEKLFF. The CDR3 nucleotides read TGTGCCAGCAGTGAAGAAAGCCGCCAGGGGCATGAAAAACTGTTTTTT.

The chain employs TRBV6-5 and TRBJ2-5; 8 bases fit TRBD1. The V gene end was trimmed by 4 bases and the J gene end by 6 bases; junction bases not matched to a gene: 13. In germline, CDR1 is MNHEY, CDR2 SVGAGI. The CDR3 has 16 amino acids. The DNA for the CDR3 is TGTGCCAGCAGTTTTGGGTCGTCGGGACAGGCGCAGACCCAGTACTTC. Translating it yields CASSFGSSGQAQTQYF.

This chain uses TRBV4-3 with TRBJ1-1, with 9 bases lining up with TRBD1. V dropped 2 bases and J dropped 7; count of bases not matched to a gene: 8. The germline gives CDR1 LGHNA, CDR2 YSLEER. The CDR3 spans 15 residues. For the CDR3, the DNA is TGCGCCAGCAGCCAAAGGGACAGGGTATTCGGTGAAGCTTTCTTT. Translation: CASSQRDRVFGEAFF.

V usage is TRBV28 and J usage is TRBJ1-2, with D possibly matching TRBD1 (6 bases). Trimming stripped 7 bases from V and 5 bases from J, with 14 bases between. In germline, CDR1 is MDHEN, CDR2 SYDVKM. This CDR3 contains 13 residues. DNA of the CDR3: TGTGCCAGCAACCCAGGGGTACAGTATGGCTACACCTTC. Residues: CASNPGVQYGYTF.

V and J are TRBV10-3 and TRBJ2-5, with TRBD1 as a possible D gene (5 bases). Trimming stripped 4 bases from V and 1 base from J, with 10 bases between. Per the germline V gene, CDR1 is ENHRY and CDR2 is SYGVKD. This CDR3 is 14 amino acids long. The CDR3 region is CAISGGRLQETQYF. The CDR3 DNA reads as TGTGCCATCAGTGGGGGCAGACTCCAAGAGACCCAGTACTTC.

The count of this clone is one. The chain recombines TRBV29-1 with TRBJ2-7; D may be TRBD2 (6 bases). Per germline, CDR1 SQVTM and CDR2 ANQGSEA. Trimming stripped 4 bases from V and 3 bases from J, with 16 bases between. This CDR3 is 14 amino acids long. CDR3 sequence: CSVAMGGGIYEQYF. The CDR3 bases are TGCAGCGTTGCGATGGGAGGTGGGATCTACGAGCAGTACTTC.

The rearrangement links TRBV10-3 to TRBJ2-3, with D possibly TRBD2 on 5 matching bases. V lost 3 bases, J lost 2 bases, and 9 bases lay in between. The germline V gene has CDR1 ENHRY and CDR2 SYGVKD. The CDR3 sequence is 14 residues long. CDR3 region: CAISDSRDTDTQYF. CDR3 DNA sequence: TGTGCCATCAGTGACTCTCGGGACACAGATACGCAGTATTTT.

The CDR3 coding sequence is TGTGCCAGCACCTCCGAGGCCGCCAGAGGGGAGACCCAGTACTTC. Its protein is CASTSEAARGETQYF. The V call is TRBV9, the J call TRBJ2-5; weak D call: TRBD2 (5 bases). This CDR3 is built from 15 residues. The germline V gene encodes CDR1 SGDLS and CDR2 YYNGEE. Trimming removed 6 bases from V and 5 bases from J, with 20 bases in between. The full variable domain, with the rest looked up from reference TRBV9 and TRBJ2-5, is DSGVTQTPKHLITATGQRVTLRCSPRSGDLSVYWYQQSLDQGLQFLIQYYNGEERAKGNILERFSAQQFPDLHSELNLSSLELGDSALYFCASTSEAARGETQYFGPGTRLLVL.

This clone was found a few times. The V and J genes are TRBV28 and TRBJ1-3; D may be TRBD1 (5 bases). This CDR3 comprises 14 residues. Germline-derived CDR1 and CDR2 are MDHEN and SYDVKM. Trimming cost V 6 bases and J 0 bases, with 9 bases left between them. The CDR3 nucleotides are TGTGCCAGCAGCCACAGGAGCTCTGGAAACACCATATATTTT. Amino acids: CASSHRSSGNTIYF. The full variable domain, completed using reference TRBV28 and TRBJ1-3, is DVKVTQSSRYLVKRTGEKVFLECVQDMDHENMFWYRQDPGLGLRLIYFSYDVKMKEKGDIPEGYSVSREKKERFSLILESASTNQTSMYLCASSHRSSGNTIYFGEGSWLTVV.

V and J are TRBV7-2 and TRBJ2-2; D not resolved. Germline V gene data show CDR1 as SGHTA and CDR2 as FQGNSA. Trimming cost V 6 bases and J 2 bases, with 7 bases left between them. This CDR3 is built from 13 residues. This CDR3 is CASSNRNTGELFF. The CDR3 DNA reads TGTGCCAGCAGTAACAGAAACACCGGGGAGCTGTTTTTT.

The CDR3 sequence: CASSLSGQGVHTEAFF. CDR3 in DNA: TGTGCCAGCAGCTTATCGGGACAGGGGGTTCACACTGAAGCTTTCTTT. The chain uses TRBV5-4 and TRBJ1-1; 11 bases are shared with TRBD1. Trimming removed 2 bases from V and 3 bases from J; junction bases left unmatched: 6. Germline V gene sequence: CDR1 SGHNT, CDR2 YYREEE (reference sequence). This CDR3 has 16 amino acids.

This clone has just a few counts. The chain uses TRBV5-4 and TRBJ1-1; TRBD1 might be the D (6 bases). The CDR3 consists of 15 residues. Trimming cost V 3 bases and J 0 bases, with 12 bases left between them. Looked up from germline, CDR1 is SGHNT and CDR2 is YYREEE (reference sequence). CDR3 nucleotides: TGTGCCAGCAGCTATGACGACAGGTTGAACACTGAAGCTTTCTTT. This encodes CASSYDDRLNTEAFF. Based on the CDR3 plus reference TRBV5-4 and TRBJ1-1, the full variable domain is ETGVTQSPTHLIKTRGQQVTLRCSSQSGHNTVSWYQQALGQGPQFIFQYYREEENGRGNFPPRFSGLQFPNYSSELNVNALELDDSALYLCASSYDDRLNTEAFFGQGTRLTVV.

V usage is TRBV7-3 and J usage is TRBJ1-6; no firm D call. Trimming took off 4 bases at V and 10 bases at J, with 17 bases between the two ends. This CDR3 is built from 15 residues. Germline CDR1 is SGHTA and CDR2 is FQGTGA. CDR3 protein: CASSSRAGKSSPLHF. The CDR3 DNA follows: TGTGCCAGCAGCTCCCGGGCGGGAAAGAGCTCACCCCTCCACTTT.

This rearrangement joins TRBV5-1 to TRBJ2-7; 11 bases align to TRBD2. After removal of 5 bases from V and 3 bases from J, the junction contained 10 bases not matched to a gene. From germline, CDR1 is SGHRS and CDR2 YFSETQ. CDR3 length equals 16 residues. CDR3 nucleotides: TGCGCCAGCAGAAAAGGTAGCGGGAGGGATATCTACGAGCAGTACTTC. This codes for CASRKGSGRDIYEQYF.

This clone turned up a few times. For the CDR3, the DNA is TGTGCCAGCAGCCAGGGAGGCGATCAGCCCCAGCATTTT. Residues: CASSQGGDQPQHF. V is TRBV7-6 and J is TRBJ1-5; possible D gene TRBD1, 5 bases. Trimming removed 5 bases at V and 5 bases at J, with 10 bases between. Germline values: CDR1 SGHVS, CDR2 FNYEAQ. The CDR3 loop spans 13 amino acids.

This clone was observed many times. V usage is TRBV2 and J usage is TRBJ2-7; the match to TRBD1 covers 9 bases. Germline V CDR1 and CDR2: SNHLY, FYNNEI. The CDR3 extends over 14 amino acids. V trimming: 4 bases; J trimming: 2 bases; junction bases outside the gene matches: 3. In DNA, the CDR3 is TGTGCCAGCAGTGGGCGGACAGGGGCCTACGAGCAGTACTTC. Its translation: CASSGRTGAYEQYF.

This rearrangement joins TRBV5-1 to TRBJ1-5, with a possible D match to TRBD1 (5 bases). This CDR3 is built from 15 residues. V was trimmed by 0 bases and J by 2 bases, leaving 9 bases between them. CDR1 is SGHRS, CDR2 YFSETQ, per germline. The CDR3 DNA is TGCGCCAGCAGCTTGGACGGGGGTGGCAATCAGCCCCAGCATTTT. This encodes CASSLDGGGNQPQHF.

This clone was observed once. The V and J genes are TRBV18 and TRBJ2-2; TRBD1 agrees at 7 bases. Trimming at V came to 4 bases and at J to 3 bases, leaving 2 bases not matched to a gene. The CDR3 is 14 amino acids. The germline V gene encodes CDR1 KGHSH and CDR2 LQKENI. CDR3 nucleotide sequence: TGTGCCAGCTCACGCACAGGGGACACCGGGGAGCTGTTTTTT. Translation gives CASSRTGDTGELFF.